This entry describes one T cell receptor beta chain. Its target is not known. The V end was cut by 3 bases, the J end by 2 bases, with 16 bases between. The CDR3 has 16 amino acids. Germline CDR1 MDHEN, CDR2 SYDVKM. The PCR made use of 60 Vbeta and 13 Jbeta primers. Measured with immunoSEQ multiplex PCR; TCRdb has only the in-frame clones, and not every one. This table has more than 90,000 clones, about 80% appearing once. The data originate from a study of cytomegalovirus exposure and HLA in healthy donors. Study-wide results and caveats: Some segments of the V type, notably TRBV6-2 and TRBV6-3, were excluded as indistinguishable.

The sequenced material came from PBMCs. The rearrangement uses TRBV28 and TRBJ1-2, with D perhaps matching TRBD1 (6 bases). This receptor was identified in a man aged 40-49 years in good health and CMV-seronegative. The DNA for the CDR3 is TGTGCCAGCAGTTTGGCAGGGGCCGACATCAACTATGGCTACACCTTC. It yields the protein CASSLAGADINYGYTF.